This TCR beta chain came from a study of blood T cell repertoires in COVID-19. The method was immunoSEQ multiplex PCR; TCRdb's version includes in-frame clones alone and lacks a portion of them. The table has 300,000 to 400,000 clones, about 88% seen once. The CDR3 runs 17 residues. Per the germline V gene, CDR1 is GTSNPN and CDR2 is SVGIG (reference sequence). With 2 bases clipped from V and 2 bases from J, the junction kept 9 bases outside the gene matches. The TCR was taken from a woman between 18 and 30 years old who had recovered from COVID-19. The rearrangement uses TRBV30 and TRBJ2-5; TRBD2 agrees at 12 bases. The material sequenced was PBMCs or T cells enriched from blood (not recorded which). Written as DNA, the CDR3 is TGTGCCTGGAGTATAGGAGGACTAGCGGGGAAACAAGAGACCCAGTACTTC. This gives the protein CAWSIGGLAGKQETQYF.